This T cell receptor (beta chain) is drawn from a study of monozygotic twins with cystic fibrosis. Regarding the study as a whole: Shared CDR3 numbers were not associated with age, concordance or severity.

The CDR3 is 14 residues long. V shed 4 bases, J shed 5 bases, and the junction held 7 bases outside the gene matches. The germline CDR1 and CDR2 sequences are MNHNS and SASEGT. This clone was observed a single time. Antigen unknown. TCRdb's table, derived via immunoSEQ multiplex PCR, lists solely in-frame clones and lacks some. The table records about 36,000 clones, 75% to 90% of them present only once. V is TRBV6-1 and J is TRBJ1-2; 7 bases align to TRBD1. This TCR came from a girl aged 2 to 10 with cystic fibrosis. Sequenced material: blood. The CDR3 region is CASSAETGLYGYTF. The DNA of the CDR3 is TGTGCCAGCAGTGCCGAGACAGGGTTGTATGGCTACACCTTC.